The entry below gives a single TCR beta chain sequence along with its context. CDR3 length: 14 residues. With 7 bases clipped from V and 5 bases from J, the junction kept 8 bases outside the gene matches. The germline CDR1 and CDR2 sequences are MNHNS and SASEGT. The PCR made use of 60 Vbeta and 13 Jbeta primers. Assay used: immunoSEQ multiplex PCR; TCRdb lists only in-frame clones, some missing. The sample holds about 140,000 clones, 60% to 85% seen once. These data are taken from a study of cytomegalovirus exposure and HLA in healthy donors. The V gene is TRBV6-1, the J gene TRBJ2-5; 9 bases align to TRBD1. Sequenced material: PBMCs. This receptor was taken from a female donor in good health and CMV-seropositive. The CDR3 spells CASMETGGVETQYF. The CDR3 coding sequence is TGTGCCAGCATGGAGACAGGGGGGGTGGAGACCCAGTACTTC.